This entry lists 15 T cell receptor beta chains sequenced from one sample in a study of T cells in Graves' hyperthyroidism and ophthalmopathy. There were TCR beta CDR3 regions amplified from RNA transcripts. HTBI primers were the set used in a first-round RT-PCR of the TCR CDR3. TCRdb redid the calling of the multiplex PCR reads with MiXCR, one entry per CDR3 protein. The top ten clones hold roughly 3.5% of a sample with about 600,000 distinct CDR3 sequences, roughly 16% of them seen once. Sequencing used blood. The receptors come from a woman between 35 and 50 years old with Graves' ophthalmopathy.

This clonotype was recorded many times. The J gene is TRBJ2-7, the V gene TRBV20-1, with a tentative D call TRBD1 (6 bases). Germline V lookup: CDR1 DFQATT, CDR2 SNEGSKA (reference sequence). This CDR3 region has 13 residues. V lost 6 bases, J lost 0 bases, and 12 bases lay in between. In DNA, the CDR3 is TGCAGTGCCTACTTGGGGGCCTCCTACGAGCAGTACTTC. This sequence encodes CSAYLGASYEQYF.

The V and J genes are TRBV7-9 and TRBJ1-1, with 7 positions matching TRBD1. This CDR3 has 13 amino acids. J lost 4 bases, V lost 5 bases, and 4 bases had no gene match. Per germline, CDR1 SEHNR and CDR2 FQNEAQ (reference sequence). The CDR3 loop is CASSLGTVTEAFF. In DNA form, the CDR3 reads TGTGCCAGCAGCCTCGGGACAGTCACTGAAGCTTTCTTT.

J is TRBJ1-5 and V is TRBV19; unclear D gene. V gave up 2 bases and J gave up 2 bases, with 7 bases separating them. The length of the CDR3 is 14 residues. Germline V gives CDR1 LNHDA, CDR2 SQIVND (reference sequence). The CDR3 coding sequence is TGTGCCAGTAGTATAAGGGATGGCAATCAGCCCCAGCATTTT. Protein product: CASSIRDGNQPQHF.

This clonotype turned up a few times. V is TRBV5-1 and J is TRBJ1-1, with a weak D call TRBD1 (6 bases). The CDR3 has 15 residues. Trimming took off 7 bases at V and 0 bases at J, with 16 bases between the two ends. CDR1 is SGHRS and CDR2 is YFSETQ in the germline V gene. The CDR3 bases are TGCGCCAGCTTCCCTTTGGACAGCATGAACACTGAAGCTTTCTTT. Amino acids: CASFPLDSMNTEAFF.

This clonotype was observed many times. The chain has TRBV6-1 and TRBJ2-3; TRBD1 is a possible D gene (7 bases). Looked up from germline, CDR1 is MNHNS and CDR2 is SASEGT. CDR3 size: 16 residues. V was trimmed by 5 bases and J by 0 bases, leaving 15 bases between them. The CDR3 sequence: CASSHDREESTDTQYF. The CDR3 coding sequence is TGTGCCAGCAGTCACGACAGGGAGGAGAGCACAGATACGCAGTATTTT.

The V call is TRBV4-1, the J call TRBJ1-3; 7 bases are shared with TRBD1. This CDR3 has 17 amino acids. V lost 0 bases, J lost 2 bases, and 7 bases stayed unmatched. Germline CDR1 reads MGHRA; CDR2 reads YSYEKL. The chain's CDR3 is CASSQDRQGVPGNTIYF. CDR3 nucleotide sequence: TGCGCCAGCAGCCAAGATAGGCAGGGGGTTCCTGGAAACACCATATATTTT.

This clonotype was found many times. The chain uses TRBV5-1 and TRBJ2-3, with D maybe TRBD1 (7 bases). This CDR3 comprises 16 residues. Germline CDR1 SGHRS, CDR2 YFSETQ. Trimming left V 3 bases short and J 1 base short, with 15 bases between. For the CDR3, the DNA is TGCGCCAGCAGCTACTCAGGGGGGCTGGGCACAGATACGCAGTATTTT. Amino acids: CASSYSGGLGTDTQYF.

This clonotype has at least ten counts. The CDR3 is CASSHDRGIDTQYF. As DNA, the CDR3 is TGTGCCAGCAGTCACGACAGGGGAATAGATACGCAGTATTTT. The gene calls are TRBV12-3 or TRBV12-4 and TRBJ2-3, with 8 bases aligning to TRBD1. CDR3 length equals 14 residues. V trimming: 5 bases; J trimming: 5 bases; junction bases outside the gene matches: 6.

Worth noting for this clonotype: Its ends do not fully match the called genes, so a read error is possible. The chain is built from TRBV28 and TRBJ2-7; the D gene is possibly TRBD2 (5 bases). This CDR3 is built from 12 residues. Germline V gene sequence: CDR1 MDHEN, CDR2 SYDVKM. The CDR3: CASSESSYGQYF. CDR3 sequence (DNA): TGTGCCAGTAGCGAAAGCTCCTACGGGCAGTACTTC.

This clonotype was detected many times. The J gene is TRBJ2-1, the V gene TRBV3-1, with D perhaps matching TRBD2 (6 bases). V gave up 0 bases and J gave up 4 bases, with 13 bases separating them. Germline CDR1 and CDR2: LGHDT and YNNKEL (reference sequence). The CDR3 contains 16 residues. As DNA, the CDR3 is TGTGCCAGCAGCCAAGACCCTGCGGGGAGGTACAATGAGCAGTTCTTC. Its translation is CASSQDPAGRYNEQFF.

This clonotype appeared many times. CDR3 region: CASRGRQGMGTEAFF. CDR3 DNA: TGTGCCAGCAGGGGGAGACAGGGAATGGGCACTGAAGCTTTCTTT. J is TRBJ1-1 and V is TRBV11-2, with 7 bases that match TRBD1. The CDR3 runs to 15 residues. The germline gives CDR1 SGHAT, CDR2 FQNNGV. Trimming removed 6 bases from V and 4 bases from J; junction bases left unmatched: 11.

V gene TRBV9 combines with J gene TRBJ2-1; 12 bases agree with TRBD2. Germline CDR1 is SGDLS and CDR2 is YYNGEE. The CDR3 covers 16 residues. V lost 3 bases and J lost 4; bases outside the gene matches: 5. CDR3: CASSASGTSGYNEQFF. CDR3 bases: TGTGCCAGCAGCGCCTCCGGGACTAGCGGGTACAATGAGCAGTTCTTC.

This clonotype was counted at least ten times. The V call is TRBV28, the J call TRBJ2-7; TRBD1 matches 9 bases. The V gene's germline CDR1 is MDHEN and CDR2 SYDVKM. This CDR3 comprises 13 residues. The junction had 4 bases not matched to a gene; V was cut back by 4 bases and J by 6 bases. The CDR3 here is CASSSGQGLEQYF. CDR3 DNA sequence: TGTGCCAGCAGTTCGGGACAGGGACTCGAGCAGTACTTC.

This clonotype came up a few times. The chain has TRBV29-1 and TRBJ2-3, with 9 bases identical to TRBD2. Germline-derived CDR1 and CDR2 are SQVTM and ANQGSEA. The CDR3 contains 15 residues. V lost 5 bases, J lost 2 bases, and 8 bases stayed unmatched. Here the CDR3 DNA reads TGCAGCGTTTACAGCGGGAGGCTTATCACAGATACGCAGTATTTT. Translation gives CSVYSGRLITDTQYF.

Ten or more counts support this clonotype. The chain carries TRBV7-9 and TRBJ2-3, with a weak D call TRBD2 (6 bases). The V gene lost 7 bases and the J gene lost 2 bases, with 16 bases spanning the gap. The CDR3 loop spans 15 amino acids. Germline loops: CDR1 SEHNR, CDR2 FQNEAQ (reference sequence). The CDR3: CASTWTGGNTDTQYF. The DNA for the CDR3 is TGTGCCAGCACCTGGACTGGGGGGAACACAGATACGCAGTATTTT.